This record looks at one T cell receptor (beta chain) sequence and its context. Its antigen is still unknown. The sample is drawn from a study of CXCR3-negative and CXCR3-positive naive CD8 T cells. Regarding the study as a whole: Unlike memory cells, which differed, naive CXCR3-negative and CXCR3-positive cells had similar TRBV-TRBJ usage. The TRB CDR3s that CXCR3-positive naive cells carried were more hydrophobic than those of CXCR3-negative naive cells.

The study made its TRB cDNA libraries by 5' RACE, adding UMI labels. Reprocessing the 5' RACE reads, TCRdb reports a single entry for every CDR3 protein and omits DNA. This repertoire includes 55,000 to 70,000 distinct CDR3 sequences. This CDR3 has 14 residues. Germline V CDR1 and CDR2: SGHRS, YFSETQ. The receptor's source is a human donor in good health. Some clones in this sample may be carry-over from other donors' samples. J is TRBJ2-7 and V is TRBV5-1; TCRdb names TRBD2, which stays unverified in the absence of DNA. The specimen sequenced was naive CXCR3+ CD8+ T cells from blood. The subset is: CD45RO-CCR7+CD27+CD95- naive CD8+ T cells expressing CXCR3 (TNR3+). CDR3 sequence: CASSFSGGGYEQYF.